This TCR beta chain was sequenced during a study of cytomegalovirus exposure and HLA in healthy donors. Germline CDR1 GTSNPN, CDR2 SVGIG (reference sequence). The CDR3 loop spans 13 amino acids. V dropped 0 bases and J dropped 7 bases, with 9 bases sitting between them. The PCR employed 60 Vbeta primers together with 13 Jbeta primers. TCRdb keeps only in-frame clones here, not all; method: immunoSEQ multiplex PCR. The data contain about 160,000 clones, around three quarters of them seen just once; the ten biggest clones take up around 1%. The chain couples TRBV30 to TRBJ2-2, with D tentatively TRBD2 (5 bases). The clonotype comes from a woman aged 40 to 50 in good health and CMV-seronegative. Sequences were obtained from PBMCs. This chain's CDR3 is CAWSVFGGGELFF. Here the CDR3 DNA reads TGTGCCTGGAGTGTATTTGGAGGCGGGGAGCTGTTTTTT.